This T cell receptor (beta chain) was profiled in a study of radiotherapy plus CTLA-4 blockade in lung cancer. Study details: About 20% of patients responded objectively, and roughly 30% achieved disease control. Overall study findings and caveats: Alongside interferon-beta, early blood T cell clone dynamics were reportedly the best predictor of response.

Some clones are missing from TCRdb's copy, which holds only in-frame ones; the method was immunoSEQ multiplex PCR. This sample carries tens of thousands of clones, roughly 87% of them seen once, and the ten largest clones take 35% to 50%. A word on this clone: Its antigen is unidentified.

The germline V gene encodes CDR1 MDHEN and CDR2 SYDVKM. The CDR3 length is 12 residues. Trimming left V 7 bases short and J 0 bases short, with 7 bases between. The chain employs TRBV28 and TRBJ2-7, with D possibly TRBD2 on 5 matching bases. This TCR derives from a human donor with non-small cell lung cancer that progressed on radiotherapy plus ipilimumab. The material sequenced was peripheral blood, taken from a patient treated with radiotherapy plus ipilimumab. The CDR3 is CASKGSSYEQYF. CDR3 bases: TGTGCCAGCAAAGGGAGCTCCTACGAGCAGTACTTC.